This TCR beta chain originates from a study of blood T cell repertoires in COVID-19. Looking at the study overall: Acute-phase and convalescent COVID-19 samples originated in the United States, Italy and Spain.

Looked up from germline, CDR1 is SGHVS and CDR2 is FQNEAQ. After removal of 8 bases from V and 4 bases from J, the junction contained 12 bases not matched to a gene. This CDR3 contains 15 residues. Clones were sequenced by immunoSEQ multiplex PCR, and TCRdb holds only the in-frame ones, with some missing. Of around 700,000 clones listed, just under 90% were seen once; the top ten hold approximately 0.3%. The J gene is TRBJ1-1, the V gene TRBV7-8, with 8 bases fitting TRBD1. Sequencing was done on a sample of peripheral blood. This TCR was recovered from a woman in her late teens or twenties with acute or convalescent COVID-19. The CDR3 region is CASAWTGPPVTEAFF. The CDR3 nucleotides are TGTGCCAGCGCATGGACAGGGCCCCCAGTCACTGAAGCTTTCTTT.